What follows are 18 T cell receptor beta chains derived from one specimen sequenced in a study of a mutant IDH1 vaccine in newly diagnosed glioma. These receptors have no known antigen. Sequencing was performed with immunoSEQ multiplex PCR; in TCRdb, only in-frame clones are kept and a portion is missing. This table has 30,000 to 45,000 clones, over 70% appearing once. Specified time point: week 47, end of study. In the vaccine, a single dose held 300 ug of the mutant IDH1 20-mer peptide, along with topical imiquimod. Sample: PBMCs, taken from a glioma patient whose treatment included an IDH1 peptide vaccine. All receptors derive from a man in his forties with glioma.

This chain uses TRBV5-4 with TRBJ2-7; D gene ambiguous. Germline loops: CDR1 SGHNT, CDR2 YYREEE (reference sequence). V lost 4 bases to trimming and J lost 5 bases, with 13 bases between them. This CDR3 region has 13 residues. The CDR3: CASSDPGVNEQYF. In nucleotides, the CDR3 is TGTGCCAGCAGCGACCCCGGAGTTAACGAGCAGTACTTC.

The V call is TRBV6-6, the J call TRBJ2-1, with 9 bases lining up with TRBD2. This CDR3 comprises 15 residues. The V segment lost 5 bases and the J segment 4 bases; nucleotides outside the gene matches: 6. CDR1 is MNHNY and CDR2 is SVGAGI in the germline V gene (reference sequence). CDR3 protein: CASSRETSGYNEQFF. The CDR3 region has the DNA TGTGCCAGCAGTCGGGAGACTAGCGGTTACAATGAGCAGTTCTTC.

V and J are TRBV4-3 and TRBJ2-5; D is perhaps TRBD1 (7 bases). Trimming stripped 0 bases from V and 4 bases from J, with 18 bases between. Germline V gene lookup returns CDR1 LGHNA and CDR2 YSLEER. CDR3 length: 17 residues. The CDR3 region has the DNA TGCGCCAGCAGCCAAGACCTTGGGGCAGGGGGGACAGAGACCCAGTACTTC. The encoded protein is CASSQDLGAGGTETQYF.

The V gene is TRBV27, the J gene TRBJ2-1; D ambiguous. CDR3 length equals 14 residues. Germline CDR1 reads MNHEY; CDR2 reads SMNVEV (reference sequence). The V end was cut by 6 bases, the J end by 1 base, with 10 bases between. The CDR3 DNA is TGTGCCAGCAGCCCGGGCCCTTCCTACAATGAGCAGTTCTTC. Amino acid sequence: CASSPGPSYNEQFF.

This clone has more than one count but fewer than ten. This sequence joins TRBV7-9 and TRBJ1-2; unclear D gene. V was shortened by 7 bases and J by 8 bases, with 17 bases between the two germline ends. CDR3 length equals 13 residues. Germline V gene data show CDR1 as SEHNR and CDR2 as FQNEAQ (reference sequence). CDR3 in amino acids: CASTPPGSRGYTF. In nucleotides, the CDR3 is TGTGCCAGCACCCCCCCTGGGAGTCGGGGCTACACCTTC.

This sequence joins TRBV7-2 and TRBJ1-1; weak D call: TRBD1 (5 bases). Per germline, CDR1 SGHTA and CDR2 FQGNSA. Trimming cost V 5 bases and J 4 bases, with 17 bases left between them. CDR3 length equals 15 residues. Here the CDR3 reads CASSIAGAWGTEAFF. CDR3 nucleotides: TGTGCCAGCAGCATCGCCGGGGCTTGGGGCACTGAAGCTTTCTTT. Using reference TRBV7-2 and TRBJ1-1 for the parts outside the CDR3, the full variable domain is GAGVSQSPSNKVTEKGKDVELRCDPISGHTALYWYRQSLGQGLEFLIYFQGNSAPDKSGLPSDRFSAERTGGSVSTLTIQRTQQEDSAVYLCASSIAGAWGTEAFFGQGTRLTVV.

This clone was seen a few times. The J gene is TRBJ2-7, the V gene TRBV25-1; D ambiguous. The CDR3 totals 11 residues. Trimming left V 3 bases short and J 6 bases short, with 6 bases between. Looked up from germline, CDR1 is MGHDK and CDR2 is SYGVNS. The CDR3 reads CASSESGEQYF. As DNA, the CDR3 is TGTGCCAGCAGTGAGTCTGGCGAGCAGTACTTC.

J is TRBJ1-1 and V is TRBV27, with 8 bases identical to TRBD1. The V and J ends lost 3 bases and 6 bases, in that order; junction bases with no gene match: 6. The V gene's germline CDR1 is MNHEY and CDR2 SMNVEV (reference sequence). The CDR3 is made up of 14 amino acids. The DNA for the CDR3 is TGTGCCAGCAGTTTTAGGGACAGGAGGGCTGAAGCTTTCTTT. Encoded protein: CASSFRDRRAEAFF.

V gene TRBV9 combines with J gene TRBJ2-5, with D perhaps TRBD1 (5 bases). Germline V lookup: CDR1 SGDLS, CDR2 YYNGEE. The CDR3 spans 14 residues. V was clipped by 3 bases and J by 5 bases, with 14 bases between them. CDR3: CASSGLQVGETQYF. The CDR3 nucleotides read TGTGCCAGCAGCGGCCTACAGGTTGGGGAGACCCAGTACTTC.

The chain has TRBV11-3 and TRBJ2-1; TRBD2 is a possible D gene (6 bases). The CDR3 sequence is 18 residues long. Trimming took off 5 bases at V and 6 bases at J, with 26 bases between the two ends. Germline values: CDR1 SGHNT, CDR2 YENEEA. CDR3 DNA: TGTGCCAGCAGCGGTGGAACCCTTGTAGCGGCGAAATTCAATGAGCAGTTCTTC. Its protein product is CASSGGTLVAAKFNEQFF.

This clone was detected only once. The chain combines TRBV4-1 with TRBJ1-2; D is possibly TRBD1 (6 bases). There are 16 residues in the CDR3. CDR1 and CDR2 from the germline V gene are MGHRA and YSYEKL. Deletions cut 5 bases from V and 3 bases from J, with 19 bases between. CDR3 sequence reads: CASSTSPRGADYGYTF. The CDR3, as DNA: TGCGCCAGCAGCACAAGCCCGCGGGGGGCTGACTATGGCTACACCTTC.

The rearrangement links TRBV5-5 to TRBJ2-7; 9 bases match TRBD1. V was clipped by 5 bases and J by 12 bases; unmatched bases: 18. The CDR3 spans 15 residues. Germline assignment: CDR1 SGHKS and CDR2 YYEKEE (reference sequence). The CDR3 loop is CASRERTGDAQVGYV. The CDR3 DNA reads as TGTGCCAGCAGGGAACGGACAGGGGACGCGCAAGTAGGGTACGTC.

The chain combines TRBV30 with TRBJ1-2; D gene uncertain. V lost 0 bases to trimming and J lost 7 bases, with 9 bases between them. In germline, CDR1 is GTSNPN, CDR2 SVGIG (reference sequence). The CDR3 covers 12 residues. CDR3 in amino acids: CAWSVRLGGYTF. DNA for the CDR3: TGTGCCTGGAGTGTACGTTTAGGTGGCTACACCTTC.

The chain recombines TRBV12-1 with TRBJ2-5; the table's D call, TRBD1, was not checked against the DNA. The J call may be in error: the DNA end matches TRBJ2-7 better. TRBV12-1 is an annotated pseudogene. The CDR3 covers 13 residues. CDR3 in DNA: TGTGCCAGCAGGAGCAGGGTATCCTACGAGCAGTACTTC. It is translated as CASRSRVSYEQYF.

V and J are TRBV11-2 and TRBJ2-1; D remains unclear. V was shortened by 5 bases and J by 2 bases, with 1 base between the two germline ends. Germline CDR1 is SGHAT and CDR2 is FQNNGV. This CDR3 has 11 residues. The CDR3 nucleotides read TGTGCCAGCAGCACCTACAATGAGCAGTTCTTC. This codes for CASSTYNEQFF.

This clone counts as medium-sized. The chain carries TRBV19 and TRBJ2-2; either TRBD1 or TRBD2 may fit D (5 bases each). Germline V gene data show CDR1 as LNHDA and CDR2 as SQIVND (reference sequence). With 4 bases removed from V and 7 bases from J, the gap between germline ends came to 10 bases. This CDR3 is built from 13 residues. CDR3 sequence reads: CASSNWGIGELFF. In nucleotides, the CDR3 is TGTGCCAGTAGTAATTGGGGGATCGGGGAGCTGTTTTTT.

The chain uses TRBV18 and TRBJ2-3; tentatively, D is TRBD2 (6 bases). V lost 5 bases and J 0 bases, leaving 12 bases between the germline ends. This CDR3 comprises 15 residues. Germline V gene lookup returns CDR1 KGHSH and CDR2 LQKENI. CDR3 loop: CASSSYSGSTDTQYF. CDR3 bases: TGTGCCAGCTCATCCTATAGCGGAAGCACAGATACGCAGTATTTT.

This clone has just a few counts. V gene TRBV27 combines with J gene TRBJ2-2, with 13 bases fitting TRBD2. CDR1 and CDR2 (germline): MNHEY, SMNVEV (reference sequence). Losses at the gene ends were 5 bases for V and 2 bases for J; bases not matched to a gene: 11. This CDR3 comprises 19 residues. The DNA of the CDR3 is TGTGCCAGCAGTGTAAGGCCGCCGGGACTAGCGGGAAACACCGGGGAGCTGTTTTTT. It specifies CASSVRPPGLAGNTGELFF.